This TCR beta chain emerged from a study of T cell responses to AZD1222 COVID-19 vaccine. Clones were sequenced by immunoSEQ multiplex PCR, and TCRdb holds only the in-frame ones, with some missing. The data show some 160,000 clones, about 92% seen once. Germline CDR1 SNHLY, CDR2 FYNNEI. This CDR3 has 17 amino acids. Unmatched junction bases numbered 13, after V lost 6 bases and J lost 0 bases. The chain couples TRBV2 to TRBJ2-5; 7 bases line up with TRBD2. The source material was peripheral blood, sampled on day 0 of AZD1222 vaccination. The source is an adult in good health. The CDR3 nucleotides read TGTGCCAGCAGCCCCAGCCGGGACTACCCGTACCAAGAGACCCAGTACTTC. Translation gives CASSPSRDYPYQETQYF.